This T cell receptor (beta chain) was identified in a study of OX40 agonist ivuxolimab in advanced cancers. Assay used: immunoSEQ multiplex PCR; TCRdb lists only in-frame clones, some missing. Of roughly 90,000 clones in the sample, roughly 88% were seen once. The length of the CDR3 is 16 residues. The germline V gene encodes CDR1 SGDLS and CDR2 YYNGEE. The germline V and J ends were trimmed by 1 base and 8 bases, with 18 bases remaining between them. General study results and limits: Clonal expansion by week 6 occurred in CD4+ and CD8+ blood T cells (at 0.1 to 3.0 mg/kg).

A remark on this clone: The antigen is unknown.

The rearrangement links TRBV9 to TRBJ2-2, with a tentative D call TRBD2 (6 bases). This sequence was found in an adult with an advanced solid tumor such as melanoma, head and neck, liver or kidney cancer. The source was CD4+ or CD8+ T cells sorted from blood, collected in a trial of the OX40 agonist ivuxolimab. The CDR3 DNA follows: TGTGCCAGCAGCGTACGAGCGGGCCTATCGTCTGGGGAGCTGTTTTTT. Encoded protein: CASSVRAGLSSGELFF.